This T cell receptor beta chain was captured by sequencing in a study of early T cells in non-severe SARS-CoV-2 infection. This clonotype occurred a few times. V dropped 3 bases and J dropped 3 bases, with 6 bases sitting between them. The CDR3 is made up of 11 amino acids. The germline gives CDR1 SQVTM, CDR2 ANQGSEA. Via MiXCR, TCRdb re-called the 5' RACE reads, giving one row per CDR3 protein. This table has about 71,000 distinct CDR3 sequences, roughly 12% appearing once. Here the sequenced sample was whole blood, taken at baseline. The rearrangement links TRBV29-1 to TRBJ2-7; D uncertain. This TCR was recovered from an adult who was a healthcare worker with PCR-confirmed SARS-CoV-2 infection or an uninfected control (not recorded which). Written as DNA, the CDR3 is TGCAGCGTTGACTCGGGCTACGAGCAGTACTTC. Amino acid sequence: CSVDSGYEQYF.